These 6 T cell receptor beta chains came from one sample sequenced in a study of T cells expressing NK-cell markers. One entry per CDR3 protein, without DNA, is what TCRdb gives after re-calling the 5' RACE reads. In all, the sample yields more than 250,000 distinct CDR3 sequences. The sequenced sample was blood T cells: a sorted CD56 or NKG2C T cell subset, CD4+ or CD8+ T cells, or bulk PBMC T cells (not recorded which). Receptors originate from a man aged 18 to 30 in good health.

CDR3 sequence reads: CASSHGTVDQPQHF. This rearrangement joins TRBV7-2 to TRBJ1-5; there is no DNA to check the TCRdb D call of TRBD1. Germline V CDR1 and CDR2: SGHTA, FQGNSA. This CDR3 contains 14 residues.

This chain uses TRBV12-3 or TRBV12-4 with TRBJ2-5; TCRdb's D call, TRBD1, is unchecked because there is no DNA. The CDR3 runs to 17 residues. The CDR3 region is CASSPGVQGRYQETQYF.

The chain couples TRBV24-1 to TRBJ2-1; the D call from TCRdb, TRBD1, cannot be confirmed without DNA. Germline assignment: CDR1 KGHDR and CDR2 SFDVKD. CDR3 length: 14 amino acids. CDR3 sequence: CATQDSFSYNEQFF.

This rearrangement joins TRBV12-3 or TRBV12-4 to TRBJ2-1; TCRdb lists TRBD1, though no DNA is available to test this call. The CDR3 totals 13 residues. CDR3 sequence: CASSSRGTPGQFF.

The rearrangement uses TRBV27 and TRBJ2-7; TCRdb picks TRBD2, but there is no DNA to check that call. The CDR3 is 16 amino acids. Germline CDR1 and CDR2: MNHEY and SMNVEV (reference sequence). Here the CDR3 reads CASNSRGRGSSYEQYF.

The rearrangement links TRBV5-5 to TRBJ2-2; TCRdb designates TRBD1, a call that cannot be tested without DNA. The CDR3 runs to 17 residues. The germline V gene has CDR1 SGHKS and CDR2 YYEKEE (reference sequence). CDR3 amino acids: CASTYQGGLARDRELFF.